A single T cell receptor (beta chain) is shown here with its context. Its antigen is currently unknown. The assay was immunoSEQ multiplex PCR, and TCRdb's table has in-frame clones only and misses some. The repertoire includes about 1,500,000 clones, more than 95% of them detected once, and about 1% sits in the top ten. The source of the sample is a study of shared clonotypes between healthy human individuals. This CDR3 contains 15 residues. From germline, CDR1 is MNHEY and CDR2 SVGAGI. The V gene lost 10 bases and the J gene lost 6 bases, with 21 bases spanning the gap. Findings and limits, study-wide: Sampling was confined to blood; repertoires within tissues likely differ. Four donors shared approximately 5% of their naive CD4 clonotypes.

The V gene is TRBV6-5, the J gene TRBJ2-2, with TRBD2 as a possible D gene (6 bases). The specimen was naive CD4+ T cells sorted from blood. Subset in this sample: CD45RA+ positively selected. This receptor was obtained from a man aged 30 to 45 in good health. DNA for the CDR3: TGTGCCACCTCATCTCTAGCGTCCGCCTCCGGGGAGCTGTTTTTT. This encodes CATSSLASASGELFF.